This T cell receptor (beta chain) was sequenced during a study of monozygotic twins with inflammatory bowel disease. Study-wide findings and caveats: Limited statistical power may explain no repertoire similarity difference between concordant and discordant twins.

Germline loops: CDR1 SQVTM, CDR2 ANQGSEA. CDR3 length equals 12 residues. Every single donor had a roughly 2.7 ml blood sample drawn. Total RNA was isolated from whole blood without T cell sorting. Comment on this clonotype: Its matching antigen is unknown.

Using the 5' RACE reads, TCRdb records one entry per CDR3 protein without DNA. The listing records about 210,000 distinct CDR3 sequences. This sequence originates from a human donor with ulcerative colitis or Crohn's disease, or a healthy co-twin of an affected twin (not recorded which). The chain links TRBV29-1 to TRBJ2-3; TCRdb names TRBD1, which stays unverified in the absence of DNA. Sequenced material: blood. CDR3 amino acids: CSGTGYTDTQYF.